The 2 T cell receptor beta chains given below trace back to one sample, sequenced in a study of T cells after yellow fever vaccination. Each CDR3 protein is one row after TCRdb ran MiXCR on the 5' RACE reads. There are 100,000 or so distinct CDR3 sequences in the sample; more than 7.5% occur only once, and roughly 17% lies in the top ten. This specimen consisted of CD8+ T cells not binding an NS4B(214-222) dextramer, sorted from PBMCs, obtained roughly 14 days after the first yellow fever vaccination. The origin of the receptors is a man between 18 and 29 years old who received the YFV17D yellow fever vaccine.

This clonotype occurred a few times. The chain carries TRBV28 and TRBJ2-1; no clear D. V gave up 6 bases and J gave up 10 bases, with 13 bases separating them. The CDR3 is 12 amino acids. Per the germline V gene, CDR1 is MDHEN and CDR2 is SYDVKM. The CDR3 nucleotides are TGTGCCAGCAGCTCGATTTACATAGAGCAGTTCTTC. Translated: CASSSIYIEQFF. The variable domain in full, completed from reference TRBV28 and TRBJ2-1, reads DVKVTQSSRYLVKRTGEKVFLECVQDMDHENMFWYRQDPGLGLRLIYFSYDVKMKEKGDIPEGYSVSREKKERFSLILESASTNQTSMYLCASSSIYIEQFFGPGTRLTVL.

The CDR3 DNA reads as TGTGCCAGCAGCTTGGTTTCCGGCACTCCCGACAGAGAGACCCAGTACTTC. Amino acid sequence: CASSLVSGTPDRETQYF. This chain joins TRBV5-4 and TRBJ2-5; perhaps TRBD1 as D (5 bases). Germline CDR1 is SGHNT and CDR2 is YYREEE (reference sequence). Trimming removed 0 bases from V and 4 bases from J, with 19 bases in between. The CDR3 is 17 amino acids.